These 27 T cell receptor beta chains were sequenced from one sample in a study of regulatory T cells in long-lasting Graves disease. Indicated time point: newly diagnosed GD, antithyroid drugs for less than 3 months. Scientists built the TCR library using RNA that was extracted from PBMCs. iRepertoire HTBI primers and Arm-PCR of CDR3 regions built TCR beta libraries. Each CDR3 protein gets one entry after TCRdb re-called the multiplex PCR reads with MiXCR. Of about 400,000 distinct CDR3 sequences in the sample, roughly a sixth were seen once. Sample: peripheral blood mononuclear cells (PBMCs), taken at new diagnosis, from a patient treated with antithyroid drugs. Every receptor here comes from a female donor with Graves disease.

This chain joins TRBV20-1 and TRBJ1-5, with TRBD1 as a possible D gene (5 bases). The CDR3 runs 15 residues. Germline V gives CDR1 DFQATT, CDR2 SNEGSKA (reference sequence). V dropped 0 bases and J dropped 2 bases, with 11 bases sitting between them. Here the CDR3 reads CSARDQGVGNQPQHF. The CDR3 DNA follows: TGCAGTGCTAGAGATCAGGGAGTGGGCAATCAGCCCCAGCATTTT.

This clonotype showed up many times. V usage is TRBV5-1 and J usage is TRBJ1-5; D unclear. The CDR3 spans 14 residues. Germline assignment: CDR1 SGHRS and CDR2 YFSETQ. V lost 4 bases and J lost 2, with 10 bases in between. CDR3 in amino acids: CASSQDGGNQPQHF. In DNA, the CDR3 is TGCGCCAGCAGCCAGGACGGGGGCAATCAGCCCCAGCATTTT. Based on the CDR3 plus reference TRBV5-1 and TRBJ1-5, the full variable domain is KAGVTQTPRYLIKTRGQQVTLSCSPISGHRSVSWYQQTPGQGLQFLFEYFSETQRNKGNFPGRFSGRQFSNSRSEMNVSTLELGDSALYLCASSQDGGNQPQHFGDGTRLSIL.

This clonotype was detected ten times or more. The CDR3 loop reads CSAPPLAGDAETQYF. The CDR3, as DNA: TGCAGTGCTCCGCCCCTAGCGGGAGATGCAGAGACCCAGTACTTC. J is TRBJ2-1 and V is TRBV20-1; 10 nucleotides line up with TRBD2. The better agreement between TRBJ2-5 and the DNA end casts doubt on the J call. Germline V gene sequence: CDR1 DFQATT, CDR2 SNEGSKA (reference sequence). The CDR3 runs to 15 residues.

This clonotype was seen many times. The V call is TRBV10-1, the J call TRBJ2-7; perhaps TRBD2 as D (5 bases). V gave up 3 bases and J gave up 4 bases, with 16 bases separating them. This CDR3 is 15 amino acids long. Germline values: CDR1 WNHNN, CDR2 SYGVQD (reference sequence). CDR3 residues: CASSDGTKRAYEQYF. CDR3 nucleotide sequence: TGCGCCAGCAGTGATGGAACCAAGAGGGCTTACGAGCAGTACTTC.

This clonotype was seen many times. The chain carries TRBV10-3 and TRBJ1-2; 9 bases fit TRBD1. The germline V gene encodes CDR1 ENHRY and CDR2 SYGVKD. V trimming: 5 bases; J trimming: 6 bases; junction bases outside the gene matches: 10. The CDR3 is 15 residues long. CDR3 residues: CAISLSNRGPDGYTF. In DNA form, the CDR3 reads TGTGCCATCAGTCTTTCGAACAGGGGGCCGGATGGCTACACCTTC.

This clonotype was detected many times. V usage is TRBV29-1 and J usage is TRBJ1-1; D gene ambiguous. The CDR3 is 15 residues long. Germline V gene data show CDR1 as SQVTM and CDR2 as ANQGSEA. With 6 bases removed from V and 1 base from J, the gap between germline ends came to 18 bases. The CDR3 DNA follows: TGCAGCGTCCGGGAGGTGGGGTTTGGGAACACTGAAGCTTTCTTT. Translation: CSVREVGFGNTEAFF.

This clonotype showed up many times. V gene TRBV20-1 combines with J gene TRBJ1-1, with D perhaps matching TRBD1 (5 bases). Trimming stripped 5 bases from V and 11 bases from J, with 18 bases between. Germline loops: CDR1 DFQATT, CDR2 SNEGSKA (reference sequence). The CDR3 runs to 12 residues. CDR3 sequence: CSAWAIGTIAFF. The CDR3 DNA reads as TGCAGTGCTTGGGCTATTGGGACGATCGCTTTCTTT.

This clonotype has ten or more counts. This rearrangement joins TRBV11-2 to TRBJ2-1; a weak D match, TRBD2 (5 bases). There are 15 residues in the CDR3. V was trimmed by 2 bases and J by 2 bases, leaving 10 bases between them. CDR1 and CDR2 (germline): SGHAT, FQNNGV. The CDR3 DNA reads as TGTGCCAGCAGCTTACTACGGGATCCCTACAATGAGCAGTTCTTC. Its protein is CASSLLRDPYNEQFF.

V usage is TRBV19 and J usage is TRBJ1-2; the match to TRBD1 covers 9 bases. The CDR3 extends over 15 amino acids. The trim removed 4 bases at V and 4 bases at J, leaving 7 bases unmatched. CDR1 is LNHDA, CDR2 SQIVND, per germline (reference sequence). As DNA, the CDR3 is TGTGCCAGTAGTACGGGGACAGGGTACGGCTATGGCTACACCTTC. Translated, it gives CASSTGTGYGYGYTF.

This clonotype was seen at least ten times. The rearrangement uses TRBV27 and TRBJ2-5, with D uncertain. Germline V gene sequence: CDR1 MNHEY, CDR2 SMNVEV (reference sequence). This CDR3 is built from 14 residues. The ends were cut back, 3 bases at V and 1 base at J, with 9 bases in the middle. Written as DNA, the CDR3 is TGTGCCAGCAGTTTTCTTGGAACCCAAGAGACCCAGTACTTC. As protein: CASSFLGTQETQYF.

This clonotype was counted many times. CDR3 region: CASSPGLAGGLGQYF. CDR3 nucleotide sequence: TGTGCCAGCAGCCCCGGACTAGCGGGAGGGCTGGGGCAGTACTTC. This chain joins TRBV6-1 and TRBJ2-7; 15 nucleotides agree with TRBD2. The trim removed 6 bases at V and 9 bases at J, leaving 9 bases unmatched. This CDR3 has 15 residues. Germline V gene lookup returns CDR1 MNHNS and CDR2 SASEGT.

The V call is TRBV7-8, the J call TRBJ2-7; 8 nucleotides agree with TRBD2. The CDR3 spans 15 residues. J gave up 4 bases and V 4 bases, and 9 bases lay outside the gene matches. Germline assignment: CDR1 SGHVS and CDR2 FQNEAQ. CDR3 protein: CASSSTSGVGYEQYF. For the CDR3, the DNA is TGTGCCAGCAGCTCTACTAGCGGAGTGGGATACGAGCAGTACTTC.

This sequence joins TRBV5-1 and TRBJ1-5, with D possibly TRBD1 on 5 matching bases. The germline gives CDR1 SGHRS, CDR2 YFSETQ. V was cut by 0 bases and J by 7 bases, with 11 bases left in between. This CDR3 is built from 14 residues. In DNA form, the CDR3 reads TGCGCCAGCAGCTTGGAGGCGGGGGAACAGCCCCAGCATTTT. Its protein product is CASSLEAGEQPQHF. The whole variable domain, filled in from reference TRBV5-1 and TRBJ1-5, reads KAGVTQTPRYLIKTRGQQVTLSCSPISGHRSVSWYQQTPGQGLQFLFEYFSETQRNKGNFPGRFSGRQFSNSRSEMNVSTLELGDSALYLCASSLEAGEQPQHFGDGTRLSIL.

The CDR3 reads CASRQSNTGELFF. The CDR3 DNA follows: TGTGCCAGCAGGCAATCGAACACCGGGGAGCTGTTTTTT. The chain recombines TRBV25-1 with TRBJ2-2; D is uncertain. Deletions cut 6 bases from V and 0 bases from J, with 5 bases between. Per germline, CDR1 MGHDK and CDR2 SYGVNS. The CDR3 is made up of 13 amino acids. Full variable domain (remainder filled in from reference TRBV25-1 and TRBJ2-2): EADIYQTPRYLVIGTGKKITLECSQTMGHDKMYWYQQDPGMELHLIHYSYGVNSTEKGDLSSESTVSRIRTEHFPLTLESARPSHTSQYLCASRQSNTGELFFGEGSRLTVL.

The V and J genes are TRBV7-3 and TRBJ1-1; 9 nucleotides agree with TRBD1. Germline V gives CDR1 SGHTA, CDR2 FQGTGA. The CDR3 has 17 amino acids. Germline trimming cut 5 bases from V and 4 bases from J; bases unmatched to any gene: 14. The CDR3 DNA is TGTGCCAGCAGCCCTGAAGACAGGGGGGCCCCGGGCACTGAAGCTTTCTTT. Translation gives CASSPEDRGAPGTEAFF.

The V gene is TRBV2, the J gene TRBJ2-7; 9 bases fit TRBD2. V lost 10 bases to trimming and J lost 0 bases; unmatched junction nucleotides: 7. From germline, CDR1 is SNHLY and CDR2 FYNNEI. This CDR3 region has 14 residues. CDR3 bases: TGTGCCAAAGAGCGGGGGGAACTCTCCTACGAGCAGTACTTC. It specifies CAKERGELSYEQYF.

The chain uses TRBV2 and TRBJ1-5, with D possibly TRBD1 on 5 matching bases. CDR3 length: 15 amino acids. The V end was cut by 3 bases, the J end by 3 bases, with 12 bases between. From germline, CDR1 is SNHLY and CDR2 FYNNEI. The chain's CDR3 is CASSEETVHNQPQHF. The CDR3 coding sequence is TGTGCCAGCAGTGAGGAGACAGTTCACAATCAGCCCCAGCATTTT.

At least ten counts were recorded for this clonotype. The gene calls are TRBV12-5 and TRBJ2-7; TRBD1 matches 7 bases. The CDR3 is made up of 14 amino acids. V dropped 6 bases and J dropped 0; count of bases not matched to a gene: 5. CDR1 and CDR2 (germline): LGHNT, FRNRAP. Here the CDR3 reads CASGDRDGSYEQYF. The CDR3 DNA sequence: TGTGCTAGTGGCGACAGGGACGGCTCCTACGAGCAGTACTTC.

On this clonotype: The conserved closing phenylalanine or tryptophan is absent in this CDR3, likely reflecting a read error. The V gene is TRBV20-1, the J gene TRBJ2-7; 12 bases line up with TRBD1. Trimming removed 7 bases from V and 8 bases from J; junction bases left unmatched: 15. Germline V CDR1 and CDR2: DFQATT, SNEGSKA (reference sequence). This CDR3 is built from 15 residues. CDR3: CSVLTPGTGGEKQYL. The CDR3 coding sequence is TGCAGTGTTCTAACCCCCGGGACAGGGGGCGAGAAGCAGTACCTC.

This clonotype has ten or more counts. This chain links TRBV5-1 with TRBJ2-1; 10 nucleotides match TRBD2. The junction had 5 bases not matched to a gene; V was cut back by 2 bases and J by 6 bases. Looked up from germline, CDR1 is SGHRS and CDR2 is YFSETQ. The CDR3 runs to 15 residues. The CDR3 DNA is TGCGCCAGCAGCTTTCTAGCGGGAGAAGTCAATGAGCAGTTCTTC. It yields the protein CASSFLAGEVNEQFF.

This clonotype came up a few times. This chain connects TRBV12-5 to TRBJ1-1; D perhaps matches TRBD1 (5 bases). Looked up from germline, CDR1 is LGHNT and CDR2 is FRNRAP. The V and J ends lost 3 bases and 7 bases respectively, with 15 bases between them. The CDR3 runs to 14 residues. The CDR3 sequence: CASGFSLGLGEAFF. The CDR3 DNA reads TGTGCTAGTGGTTTTAGCTTGGGGCTGGGTGAAGCTTTCTTT. The whole variable domain, remainder taken from reference TRBV12-5 and TRBJ1-1, is DARVTQTPRHKVTEMGQEVTMRCQPILGHNTVFWYRQTMMQGLELLAYFRNRAPLDDSGMPKDRFSAEMPDATLATLKIQPSEPRDSAVYFCASGFSLGLGEAFFGQGTRLTVV.

The rearrangement joins TRBV7-2 to TRBJ2-5; D possibly corresponds to TRBD2 (6 bases). The V end lost 3 bases, the J end lost 5 bases, and 16 bases lay between the germline ends. Germline V gene data show CDR1 as SGHTA and CDR2 as FQGNSA. The CDR3 is made up of 15 amino acids. DNA of the CDR3: TGTGCCAGCAGCTTTACCGACCTAGCGAGTGAGACCCAGTACTTC. As protein: CASSFTDLASETQYF.

The chain recombines TRBV7-9 with TRBJ2-3; the D gene is possibly TRBD2 (5 bases). The CDR3 is made up of 14 amino acids. Trimming pared 1 base from V and 5 bases from J, leaving 10 bases between. Germline values: CDR1 SEHNR, CDR2 FQNEAQ (reference sequence). The CDR3: CASSLDSGKDTQYF. In DNA form, the CDR3 reads TGTGCCAGCAGCTTAGATTCCGGGAAAGATACGCAGTATTTT.

The table lists this clonotype with a few counts. The chain carries TRBV27 and TRBJ2-2; 12 bases map to TRBD2. The V and J ends lost 2 bases and 8 bases, in that order; junction bases with no gene match: 9. CDR3 length: 17 amino acids. Germline V gene sequence: CDR1 MNHEY, CDR2 SMNVEV (reference sequence). The CDR3 DNA reads TGTGCCAGCAGTTTAGCTAGCGGGAGGGCCGGTGGAGGGGAGCTGTTTTTT. Amino acids: CASSLASGRAGGGELFF.

The table lists this clonotype with many counts. The rearrangement links TRBV6-5 to TRBJ2-1, with a weak D call TRBD2 (5 bases). Germline CDR1 reads MNHEY; CDR2 reads SVGAGI. The CDR3 consists of 16 residues. V lost 2 bases to trimming and J lost 0 bases, with 11 bases between them. CDR3 in DNA: TGTGCCAGCAGTTACCGAGCGGACGTCTCCTACAATGAGCAGTTCTTC. It yields the protein CASSYRADVSYNEQFF.

This clonotype was seen many times. The V call is TRBV7-2, the J call TRBJ1-1; D is uncertain. This CDR3 region has 14 residues. In germline, CDR1 is SGHTA, CDR2 FQGNSA. Trimming stripped 5 bases from V and 6 bases from J, with 16 bases between. The chain's CDR3 is CASSPVRPGAEAFF. The CDR3 DNA follows: TGTGCCAGCAGCCCCGTTCGGCCTGGCGCTGAAGCTTTCTTT.

The V and J genes are TRBV20-1 and TRBJ2-3; 7 nucleotides agree with TRBD2. This CDR3 is 15 amino acids long. In germline, CDR1 is DFQATT, CDR2 SNEGSKA (reference sequence). With V trimmed by 6 bases and J by 0 bases, 9 bases remained unmatched. The CDR3 region is CSALSGSGSTDTQYF. CDR3 in DNA: TGCAGTGCCCTCTCGGGTAGCGGGAGCACAGATACGCAGTATTTT.